This is a list of T cell receptor beta chains from one sample in a study of beta chain features in type 1 diabetes. Clones were sequenced by immunoSEQ multiplex PCR, and TCRdb holds only the in-frame ones, with some missing. The sample comprises about 740,000 clones, roughly 13% of which are singletons, and about 0.02% rests with the top ten. Sequenced sample: naive CD4+ T cells from blood. All receptors come from a man in his late teens or twenties with type 1 diabetes. The CDR3 runs from the conserved cysteine through the conserved F or W. Fields, in order: CDR3 DNA, CDR3 protein, V gene, clone size, D gene, J gene. D genes are given only for firm matches. Some rows mark clone size as missing; the rest say once, few, many or name a class of expanded clone.

DNA: TGTGCCAGCAGCTTAGTGGGGCGGGGGAGCTCCTACGAGCAGTACTTC; CDR3: CASSLVGRGSSYEQYF; V: TRBV7-4; size: few; D: TRBD2; J: TRBJ2-7
DNA: TGTGCCAGCAGCCTCGGACAGGGAGCCTCTGGGGCCAACGTCCTGACTTTC; CDR3: CASSLGQGASGANVLTF; V: TRBV7-6; size: few; D: TRBD1; J: TRBJ2-6
DNA: TGCGCCAGCAGCCCTAACCCGGGGTTTAGCAATCAGCCCCAGCATTTT; CDR3: CASSPNPGFSNQPQHF; V: TRBV4-1; size: few; D: .; J: TRBJ1-5
DNA: TGTGCCAGCAGCGATGGCCCGCAAGAGACCCAGTACTTC; CDR3: CASSDGPQETQYF; V: TRBV9; size: .; D: .; J: TRBJ2-5
DNA: TGTGCCAGCAGCTTAGGGGACAAGCCGAACACCGGGGAGCTGTTTTTT; CDR3: CASSLGDKPNTGELFF; V: TRBV11-1; size: few; D: .; J: TRBJ2-2
DNA: TGCAGCGTTGAACAACGGGCCCCCGACGCAGCTTTCTTT; CDR3: CSVEQRAPDAAFF; V: TRBV29-1; size: .; D: .; J: TRBJ1-1
DNA: TGTGCCAGCAGTTACGGCCAGGGAGTTCTGACTTTC; CDR3: CASSYGQGVLTF; V: TRBV6-5; size: few; D: .; J: TRBJ2-6
DNA: TGTGCCAGCAGCCAGGAGCGGAACGCATGGGAGACCCAGTACTTC; CDR3: CASSQERNAWETQYF; V: TRBV4-2; size: few; D: .; J: TRBJ2-5
DNA: TGTGCCACCTCGGCCCCAGGTATGAATGAGCAGTTCTTC; CDR3: CATSAPGMNEQFF; V: TRBV10-3; size: few; D: .; J: TRBJ2-1
DNA: TGTGCCAGCAGCAGCGGGGAATCACCCCTCCACTTT; CDR3: CASSSGESPLHF; V: TRBV7-2; size: .; D: .; J: TRBJ1-6
DNA: TGTGCCAGCAGCACAGGGACCACAAATCTCGGTCAGCCCCAGCATTTT; CDR3: CASSTGTTNLGQPQHF; V: TRBV7-9; size: few; D: .; J: TRBJ1-5
DNA: TGTGCCATCAGTCGGACACAAGGAAACACCATATATTTT; CDR3: CAISRTQGNTIYF; V: TRBV10-3; size: .; D: .; J: TRBJ1-3
DNA: TGTGCCAGCAATAAAGGGGAGGAGAGCTATGGCTACACCTTC; CDR3: CASNKGEESYGYTF; V: TRBV2; size: few; D: .; J: TRBJ1-2
DNA: TGTGCCAGCAGCTTAAGAGCAGATACGCAGTATTTT; CDR3: CASSLRADTQYF; V: TRBV7-6; size: few; D: .; J: TRBJ2-3
DNA: TGTGCCTGGAGCCAGGGGGCTAAGCGGAATCAGCCCCAGCATTTT; CDR3: CAWSQGAKRNQPQHF; V: TRBV30; size: .; D: TRBD1; J: TRBJ1-5
DNA: TGCGCCAGCGGGGCAGACTATGGCTACACCTTC; CDR3: CASGADYGYTF; V: TRBV5-1; size: .; D: .; J: TRBJ1-2
DNA: TGTGCCATCAGTGCGGTTGGGGACTACAATGAGCAGTTCTTC; CDR3: CAISAVGDYNEQFF; V: TRBV10-3; size: .; D: .; J: TRBJ2-1
DNA: TGTGCCAGCTCACCAGGCAGCTTTCCTTATGGCTACACCTTC; CDR3: CASSPGSFPYGYTF; V: TRBV18; size: .; D: .; J: TRBJ1-2
DNA: TGTGCCAGCAGAAGCGGGGGGGCCACAGATACGCAGTATTTT; CDR3: CASRSGGATDTQYF; V: TRBV27; size: .; D: TRBD2; J: TRBJ2-3
DNA: TGTGCCAGCAGCTATAGCCGGGACCCTTGGGGGGAAAAACTGTTTTTT; CDR3: CASSYSRDPWGEKLFF; V: TRBV7-8; size: .; D: .; J: TRBJ1-4
DNA: TGCGCCAGCAGCTTGGGACCTTTGTACCAAGAGACCCAGTACTTC; CDR3: CASSLGPLYQETQYF; V: TRBV5-1; size: few; D: .; J: TRBJ2-5
DNA: TGCGCCAGCAGTCAATCACGGACAGTGAACACTGAAGCTTTCTTT; CDR3: CASSQSRTVNTEAFF; V: TRBV23-1; size: few; D: .; J: TRBJ1-1
DNA: TGTGCCAGCAGCTTGGAGACAGGGTATAATTCACCCCTCCACTTT; CDR3: CASSLETGYNSPLHF; V: TRBV5-4; size: .; D: TRBD1; J: TRBJ1-6
DNA: TGTGCCAGCAGCCGGGACGGGGAGAACACTGAAGCTTTCTTT; CDR3: CASSRDGENTEAFF; V: TRBV6-6; size: once; D: .; J: TRBJ1-1
DNA: TGCGCCAGCAGCTCGGACGGACAGGGGTTCGACGAGCAGTACTTC; CDR3: CASSSDGQGFDEQYF; V: TRBV5-1; size: .; D: TRBD1; J: TRBJ2-7
DNA: TGTGCCAGCTCACCACTTGAGCAGAACGAGCAGTACTTC; CDR3: CASSPLEQNEQYF; V: TRBV18; size: .; D: .; J: TRBJ2-7
DNA: TGTGCCACACTTGGCGCGGGGAATACGCAGTATTTT; CDR3: CATLGAGNTQYF; V: TRBV11-3; size: few; D: .; J: TRBJ2-3
DNA: TGTGCCAGCAGCTTACCACCGCTCTATGGCTACACCTTC; CDR3: CASSLPPLYGYTF; V: TRBV13; size: few; D: .; J: TRBJ1-2